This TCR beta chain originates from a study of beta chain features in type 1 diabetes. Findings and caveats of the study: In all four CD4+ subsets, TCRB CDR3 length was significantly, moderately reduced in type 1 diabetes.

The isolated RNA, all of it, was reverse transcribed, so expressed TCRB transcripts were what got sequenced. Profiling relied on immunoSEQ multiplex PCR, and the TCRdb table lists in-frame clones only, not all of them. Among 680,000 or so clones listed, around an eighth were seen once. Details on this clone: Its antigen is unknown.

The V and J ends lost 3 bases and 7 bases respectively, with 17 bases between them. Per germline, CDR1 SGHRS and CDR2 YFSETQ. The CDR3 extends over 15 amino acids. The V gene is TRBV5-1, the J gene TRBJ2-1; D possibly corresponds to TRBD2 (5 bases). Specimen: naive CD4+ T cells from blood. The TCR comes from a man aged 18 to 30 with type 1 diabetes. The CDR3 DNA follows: TGCGCCAGCAGCTGGGCGGAAGGGTCGGGGAATGAGCAGTTCTTC. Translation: CASSWAEGSGNEQFF.